This T cell receptor (beta chain) was retrieved from a study of blood T cell repertoires in COVID-19. In the study overall: Collection of acute and convalescent COVID-19 samples took place in the United States, Italy and Spain. T cells, B-cell-depleted T cells, or PBMCs provided the cDNA or gDNA that served as material.

Original processing notes: Nucleated cell counts were estimated from reference gene primer amplification. Sequenced by immunoSEQ multiplex PCR; TCRdb stores in-frame clones only, minus some. V and J calls and clone size are given by that table; D and trimming were obtained from the DNA. The repertoire holds approximately 110,000 clones, with roughly 85% as singletons. The ends lost 2 bases at V and 3 bases at J; junction bases unmatched: 6. Germline-derived CDR1 and CDR2 are LNHNV and YYDKDF (reference sequence). CDR3 length equals 15 residues. Sequencing was carried out using peripheral blood. This receptor was obtained from a human donor in a cohort sampled during active COVID-19. The chain carries TRBV15 and TRBJ2-7; 8 bases are a match to TRBD1. In DNA form, the CDR3 reads TGTGCCACCAGCAGATTCGGGACAGGAGGCTACGAGCAGTACTTC. This encodes CATSRFGTGGYEQYF.